Each of the 19 T cell receptor beta chains below was sequenced from the same sample in a study of blood T cell repertoires in COVID-19. Using immunoSEQ multiplex PCR, the repertoire was profiled, and TCRdb retains in-frame clones only, with some absent. This table has roughly 360,000 clones, roughly four fifths appearing once. Sequencing used peripheral blood. The receptors shown here come from a human donor with acute or convalescent COVID-19. The donor label of this sample is uncertain.

V and J are TRBV18 and TRBJ2-1, with TRBD2 matching 9 bases. The CDR3 contains 15 residues. Germline-derived CDR1 and CDR2 are KGHSH and LQKENI. The V and J ends lost 3 bases and 8 bases, in that order; junction bases with no gene match: 8. CDR3 in amino acids: CASSPQSGRLDEQFF. The CDR3 nucleotides are TGTGCCAGCTCACCTCAAAGCGGGAGGTTGGATGAGCAGTTCTTC.

V usage is TRBV6-5 and J usage is TRBJ1-1; TRBD1 agrees at 7 bases. V was clipped by 10 bases and J by 0 bases; unmatched bases: 8. The CDR3 extends over 14 amino acids. Germline V gene data show CDR1 as MNHEY and CDR2 as SVGAGI. CDR3 sequence reads: CATTGGQLNTEAFF. The CDR3 DNA reads TGTGCCACCACCGGGGGACAGCTGAACACTGAAGCTTTCTTT.

This chain joins TRBV6-6 and TRBJ1-3; D is uncertain. Per the germline V gene, CDR1 is MNHNY and CDR2 is SVGAGI (reference sequence). The CDR3 sequence is 14 residues long. V was pared by 2 bases and J by 1 base, with 6 bases between. CDR3 sequence: CASSYGGSGNTIYF. DNA of the CDR3: TGTGCCAGCAGTTACGGAGGTTCTGGAAACACCATATATTTT.

This chain's CDR3 is CAWSVGGVSSYEQYF. DNA of the CDR3: TGTGCCTGGAGTGTAGGGGGCGTAAGCTCCTACGAGCAGTACTTC. The gene calls are TRBV30 and TRBJ2-7, with 7 bases identical to TRBD1. Trimming removed 0 bases from V and 0 bases from J; junction bases left unmatched: 5. Germline V gives CDR1 GTSNPN, CDR2 SVGIG (reference sequence). The CDR3 loop spans 15 amino acids.

The chain recombines TRBV4-2 with TRBJ2-2; 7 nucleotides match TRBD2. The CDR3 contains 17 residues. Germline CDR1 is LGHNA and CDR2 is YNFKEQ. The junction had 10 bases not matched to a gene; V was cut back by 2 bases and J by 4 bases. The CDR3 DNA is TGTGCCAGCAGCCAACGGAGCGGGGCCATTTCCACCGGGGAGCTGTTTTTT. Amino acid sequence: CASSQRSGAISTGELFF.

The chain carries TRBV19 and TRBJ2-2; TRBD1 is a possible D gene (6 bases). Germline V gene data show CDR1 as LNHDA and CDR2 as SQIVND (reference sequence). Deletions cut 3 bases from V and 4 bases from J, with 12 bases between. The CDR3 covers 15 residues. CDR3 in amino acids: CASSIQTGSTGELFF. DNA of the CDR3: TGTGCCAGTAGTATTCAAACAGGGTCCACCGGGGAGCTGTTTTTT.

This clone occurred once. DNA for the CDR3: TGTGCCAGCAGAGCCCAAGGACAGACTCATAATTCACCCCTCCACTTT. This codes for CASRAQGQTHNSPLHF. V and J are TRBV6-4 and TRBJ1-6; maybe TRBD1 (6 bases). V was pared by 6 bases and J by 5 bases, with 17 bases between. Germline V gene data show CDR1 as MRHNA and CDR2 as SNTAGT. The CDR3 length is 16 residues.

The chain uses TRBV3-1 (or the pseudogene TRBV3-2) and TRBJ1-1; no definite D call. CDR1 and CDR2 from the germline V gene are LGHDT and YNNKEL (reference sequence). CDR3 size: 12 residues. V lost 6 bases and J 1 base, leaving 6 bases between the germline ends. CDR3 region: CASRAGNTEAFF. CDR3 in DNA: TGTGCCAGCAGAGCGGGGAACACTGAAGCTTTCTTT.

The gene calls are TRBV30 and TRBJ1-1; D remains unclear. The CDR3 consists of 16 residues. V was pared by 2 bases and J by 1 base, with 17 bases between. Germline V CDR1 and CDR2: GTSNPN, SVGIG (reference sequence). The DNA for the CDR3 is TGTGCCTGGAGTCTGCCGGGAGAGAGATCGAACACTGAAGCTTTCTTT. It is translated as CAWSLPGERSNTEAFF.

The chain uses TRBV5-1 and TRBJ1-1, with D perhaps TRBD1 (5 bases). V lost 2 bases and J lost 0, with 14 bases in between. The germline V gene encodes CDR1 SGHRS and CDR2 YFSETQ. The CDR3 totals 16 residues. DNA for the CDR3: TGCGCCAGCAGCTTCCTCGGACATACTCTGAACACTGAAGCTTTCTTT. This codes for CASSFLGHTLNTEAFF.

In its sample, this clone was seen a few times. V usage is TRBV28 and J usage is TRBJ1-2; 8 bases line up with TRBD1. J was trimmed by 0 bases and V by 4 bases; bases with no gene match: 4. CDR1 is MDHEN, CDR2 SYDVKM, per germline. The length of the CDR3 is 15 residues. The CDR3 sequence: CASSSGQGANYGYTF. The CDR3 DNA is TGTGCCAGCAGTTCCGGACAGGGCGCTAACTATGGCTACACCTTC.

The rearrangement links TRBV27 to TRBJ2-3; TRBD2 agrees at 7 bases. Trimming removed 7 bases from V and 5 bases from J; junction bases left unmatched: 9. Per germline, CDR1 MNHEY and CDR2 SMNVEV (reference sequence). CDR3 size: 14 residues. The CDR3 bases are TGTGCCAGCAACCCGGGGGGTTGGCGAGATACGCAGTATTTT. Amino acid sequence: CASNPGGWRDTQYF.

The chain has TRBV6-5 and TRBJ1-1; TRBD1 matches 8 bases. With 6 bases clipped from V and 5 bases from J, the junction kept 8 bases outside the gene matches. The CDR3 sequence is 14 residues long. CDR1 and CDR2 (germline): MNHEY, SVGAGI. In DNA form, the CDR3 reads TGTGCCAGCAGGGACGGACAGGGAGGAACTGAAGCTTTCTTT. Protein: CASRDGQGGTEAFF.

The chain links TRBV5-8 to TRBJ1-2, with 10 nucleotides matching TRBD1. V was clipped by 3 bases and J by 6 bases; unmatched bases: 11. Germline V gene sequence: CDR1 SGHTS, CDR2 YDEGEE. CDR3 size: 16 residues. DNA for the CDR3: TGTGCCAGCAGCTCCCGCGGGGACAGGGGTCGTAATGGCTACACCTTC. Amino acid sequence: CASSSRGDRGRNGYTF.

The CDR3 spells CASRYLGQGIGGYTF. For the CDR3, the DNA is TGTGCCAGCAGGTACCTCGGACAGGGAATTGGTGGCTACACCTTC. The V gene is TRBV7-8, the J gene TRBJ1-2; 8 nucleotides agree with TRBD1. The CDR3 loop spans 15 amino acids. The germline V gene encodes CDR1 SGHVS and CDR2 FQNEAQ. The V and J ends lost 6 bases and 7 bases, in that order; junction bases with no gene match: 13.

This chain links TRBV28 with TRBJ2-3; 7 bases align to TRBD2. Trimming removed 1 base from V and 5 bases from J; junction bases left unmatched: 9. Germline CDR1 reads MDHEN; CDR2 reads SYDVKM. The CDR3 length is 16 residues. Here the CDR3 reads CASSLFGGSVGDTQYF. CDR3 sequence (DNA): TGTGCCAGCAGTTTATTCGGGGGGTCAGTAGGAGATACGCAGTATTTT.

This chain links TRBV5-5 with TRBJ1-1; 9 bases are a match to TRBD1. V dropped 5 bases and J dropped 1; count of bases not matched to a gene: 6. The CDR3 runs to 15 residues. The germline gives CDR1 SGHKS, CDR2 YYEKEE (reference sequence). CDR3 loop: CASRPPGQGNTEAFF. DNA for the CDR3: TGTGCCAGCAGACCACCGGGACAGGGGAACACTGAAGCTTTCTTT.

The chain uses TRBV25-1 and TRBJ1-1; D unclear. This CDR3 is built from 13 residues. Trimming left V 4 bases short and J 4 bases short, with 10 bases between. CDR1 is MGHDK and CDR2 is SYGVNS in the germline V gene. The CDR3 protein is CASSVLGSTEAFF. The CDR3 bases are TGTGCCAGCAGTGTGCTCGGGAGCACTGAAGCTTTCTTT.

The CDR3 DNA sequence: TGTGCCAGCAGTGAGTACGGCCGGGTTTCCACCGGGGAGCTGTTTTTT. This codes for CASSEYGRVSTGELFF. The gene calls are TRBV6-1 and TRBJ2-2; D not certain. V shed 3 bases and J shed 4 bases, with 15 bases lying between them. The CDR3 has 16 amino acids. Germline lookup yields CDR1 MNHNS and CDR2 SASEGT.